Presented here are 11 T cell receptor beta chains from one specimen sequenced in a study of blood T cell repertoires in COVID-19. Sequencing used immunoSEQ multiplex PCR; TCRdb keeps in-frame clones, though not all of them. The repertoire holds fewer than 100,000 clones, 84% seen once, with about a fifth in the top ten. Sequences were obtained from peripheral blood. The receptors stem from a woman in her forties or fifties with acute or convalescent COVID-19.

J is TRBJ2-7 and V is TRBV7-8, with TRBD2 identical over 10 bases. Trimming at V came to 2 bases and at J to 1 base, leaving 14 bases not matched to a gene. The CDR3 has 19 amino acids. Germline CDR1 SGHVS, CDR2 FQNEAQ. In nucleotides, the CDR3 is TGTGCCAGCAGCTTATGGTTTCAACTAGCGGGAACGTATTCCTACGAGCAGTACTTC. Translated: CASSLWFQLAGTYSYEQYF.

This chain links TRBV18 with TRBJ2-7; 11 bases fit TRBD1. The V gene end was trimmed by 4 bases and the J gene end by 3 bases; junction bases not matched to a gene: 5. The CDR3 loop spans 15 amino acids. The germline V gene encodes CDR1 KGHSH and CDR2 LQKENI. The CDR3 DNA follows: TGTGCCAGCTCACACGGGACAGGGGGTATCTACGAGCAGTACTTC. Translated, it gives CASSHGTGGIYEQYF.

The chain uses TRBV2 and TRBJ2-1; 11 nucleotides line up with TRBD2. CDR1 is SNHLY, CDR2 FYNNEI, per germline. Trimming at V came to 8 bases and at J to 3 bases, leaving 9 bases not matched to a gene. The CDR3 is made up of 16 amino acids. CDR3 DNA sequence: TGTGCCAGCGAACCGGAACTAGCGGGAGTCTACAATGAGCAGTTCTTC. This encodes CASEPELAGVYNEQFF.

The CDR3 sequence: CASSAYLSTNSPLHF. The CDR3 nucleotides are TGTGCCAGCAGCGCGTATTTGAGCACTAATTCACCCCTCCACTTT. The V and J genes are TRBV2 and TRBJ1-6; D is unclear. Trimming pared 6 bases from V and 6 bases from J, leaving 15 bases between. CDR1 SNHLY and CDR2 FYNNEI come from the germline V gene. The CDR3 is 15 amino acids.

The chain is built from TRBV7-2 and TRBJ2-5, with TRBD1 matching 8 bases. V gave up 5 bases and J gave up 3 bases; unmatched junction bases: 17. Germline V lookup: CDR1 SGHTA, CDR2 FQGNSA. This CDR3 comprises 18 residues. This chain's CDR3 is CASSLFPDRVVVKETQYF. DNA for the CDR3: TGTGCCAGCAGCCTTTTCCCGGACAGGGTGGTGGTTAAAGAGACCCAGTACTTC. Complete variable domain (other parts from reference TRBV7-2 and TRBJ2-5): GAGVSQSPSNKVTEKGKDVELRCDPISGHTALYWYRQSLGQGLEFLIYFQGNSAPDKSGLPSDRFSAERTGGSVSTLTIQRTQQEDSAVYLCASSLFPDRVVVKETQYFGPGTRLLVL.

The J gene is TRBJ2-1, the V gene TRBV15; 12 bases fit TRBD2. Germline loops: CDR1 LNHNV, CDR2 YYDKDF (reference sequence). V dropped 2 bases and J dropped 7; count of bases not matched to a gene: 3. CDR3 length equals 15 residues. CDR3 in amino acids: CATSRLAGGPNEQFF. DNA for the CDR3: TGTGCCACCAGCAGACTAGCGGGGGGGCCAAATGAGCAGTTCTTC.

The DNA for the CDR3 is TGTGCCAGCATCCGACAGGGAGGCTACGAGCAGTACTTC. The encoded protein is CASIRQGGYEQYF. V gene TRBV6-5 combines with J gene TRBJ2-7, with D tentatively TRBD1 (7 bases). Trimming took 7 bases from V and 3 from J, leaving 13 bases between them. The CDR3 covers 13 residues. Germline-derived CDR1 and CDR2 are MNHEY and SVGAGI.

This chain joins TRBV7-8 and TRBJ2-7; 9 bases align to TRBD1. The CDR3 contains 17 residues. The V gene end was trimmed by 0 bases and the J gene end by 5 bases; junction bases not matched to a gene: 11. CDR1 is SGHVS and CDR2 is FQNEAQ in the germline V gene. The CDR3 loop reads CASSLAFGGDRVDEQYF. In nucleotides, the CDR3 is TGTGCCAGCAGCTTAGCCTTCGGAGGGGACAGGGTGGACGAGCAGTACTTC.

The CDR3 region has the DNA TGTGCCAGCAGTTTAACAGGGGGTCTTCTTCTCACAGATACGCAGTATTTT. This translates into CASSLTGGLLLTDTQYF. The chain employs TRBV28 and TRBJ2-3; TRBD1 agrees at 8 bases. This CDR3 spans 17 amino acids. V trimming: 2 bases; J trimming: 2 bases; junction bases outside the gene matches: 9. Germline V gene lookup returns CDR1 MDHEN and CDR2 SYDVKM. Combining the CDR3 with reference TRBV28 and TRBJ2-3 gives the whole variable domain DVKVTQSSRYLVKRTGEKVFLECVQDMDHENMFWYRQDPGLGLRLIYFSYDVKMKEKGDIPEGYSVSREKKERFSLILESASTNQTSMYLCASSLTGGLLLTDTQYFGPGTRLTVL.

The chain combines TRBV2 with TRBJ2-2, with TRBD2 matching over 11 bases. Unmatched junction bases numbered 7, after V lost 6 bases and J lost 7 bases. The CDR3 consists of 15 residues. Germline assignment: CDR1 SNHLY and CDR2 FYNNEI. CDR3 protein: CASRGLAVWHGELFF. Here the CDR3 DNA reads TGTGCCAGCAGGGGACTAGCGGTGTGGCACGGGGAGCTGTTTTTT.

CDR3 region: CASSRGIRGEETQYF. The CDR3 nucleotides read TGTGCCAGCAGCCGGGGGATCAGGGGGGAAGAGACCCAGTACTTC. V is TRBV6-6 and J is TRBJ2-5, with a weak D call TRBD1 (7 bases). Germline CDR1 is MNHNY and CDR2 is SVGAGI (reference sequence). This CDR3 is 15 amino acids long. Deletions cut 6 bases from V and 3 bases from J, with 17 bases between.